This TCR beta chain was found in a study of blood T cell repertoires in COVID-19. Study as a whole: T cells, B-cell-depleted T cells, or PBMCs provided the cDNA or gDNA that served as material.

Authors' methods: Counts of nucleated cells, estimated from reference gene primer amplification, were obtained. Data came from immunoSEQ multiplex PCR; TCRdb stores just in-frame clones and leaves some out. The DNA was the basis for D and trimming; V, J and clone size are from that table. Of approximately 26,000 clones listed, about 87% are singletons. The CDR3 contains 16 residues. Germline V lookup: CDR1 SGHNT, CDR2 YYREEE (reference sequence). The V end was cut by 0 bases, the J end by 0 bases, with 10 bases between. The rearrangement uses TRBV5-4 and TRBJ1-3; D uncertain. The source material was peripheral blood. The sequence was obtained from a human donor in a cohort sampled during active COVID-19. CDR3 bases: TGTGCCAGCAGCTTGGACATCGCCTCCTCTGGAAACACCATATATTTT. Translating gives CASSLDIASSGNTIYF.